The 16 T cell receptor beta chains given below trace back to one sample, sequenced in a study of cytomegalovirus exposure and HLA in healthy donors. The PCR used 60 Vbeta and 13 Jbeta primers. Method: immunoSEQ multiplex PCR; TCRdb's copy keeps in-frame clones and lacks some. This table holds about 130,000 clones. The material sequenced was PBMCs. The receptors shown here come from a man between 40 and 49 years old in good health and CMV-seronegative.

DNA of the CDR3: TGTGCCAGCAGTGTAGATGTAGCCGGCTACACCTTC. Translation: CASSVDVAGYTF. This chain links TRBV2 with TRBJ1-2; D is undetermined. The ends were cut back, 4 bases at V and 8 bases at J, with 11 bases in the middle. In germline, CDR1 is SNHLY, CDR2 FYNNEI. This CDR3 spans 12 amino acids. The full variable domain, completed using reference TRBV2 and TRBJ1-2, is EPEVTQTPSHQVTQMGQEVILRCVPISNHLYFYWYRQILGQKVEFLVSFYNNEISEKSEIFDDQFSVERPDGSNFTLKIRSTKLEDSAMYFCASSVDVAGYTFGSGTRLTVV.

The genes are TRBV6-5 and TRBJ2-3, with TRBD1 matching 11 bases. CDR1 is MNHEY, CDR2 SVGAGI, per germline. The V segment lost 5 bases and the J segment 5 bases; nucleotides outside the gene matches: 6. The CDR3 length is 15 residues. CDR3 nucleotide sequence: TGTGCCAGCAGTCCGGGGACAGGGGGAGTAGATACGCAGTATTTT. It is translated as CASSPGTGGVDTQYF.

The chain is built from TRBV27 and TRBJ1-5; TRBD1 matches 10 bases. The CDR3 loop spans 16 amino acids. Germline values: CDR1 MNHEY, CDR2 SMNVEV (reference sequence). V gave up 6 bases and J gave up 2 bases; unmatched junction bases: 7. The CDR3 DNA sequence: TGTGCCAGCAGGGGACAGGGGTCGTTGGGCAATCAGCCCCAGCATTTT. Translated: CASRGQGSLGNQPQHF.

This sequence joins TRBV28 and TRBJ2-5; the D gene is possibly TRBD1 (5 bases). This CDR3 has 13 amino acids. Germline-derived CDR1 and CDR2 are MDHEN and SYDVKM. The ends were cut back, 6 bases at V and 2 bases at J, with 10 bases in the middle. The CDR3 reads CASSMTEQETQYF. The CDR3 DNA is TGTGCCAGCAGCATGACAGAGCAAGAGACCCAGTACTTC.

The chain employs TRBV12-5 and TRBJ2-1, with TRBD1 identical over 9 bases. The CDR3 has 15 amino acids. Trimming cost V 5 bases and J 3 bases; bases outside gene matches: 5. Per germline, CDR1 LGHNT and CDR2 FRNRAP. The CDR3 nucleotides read TGTGCTAGTGGTGCGGGACAGGGAATCTACAATGAGCAGTTCTTC. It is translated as CASGAGQGIYNEQFF. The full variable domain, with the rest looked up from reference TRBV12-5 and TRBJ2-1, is DARVTQTPRHKVTEMGQEVTMRCQPILGHNTVFWYRQTMMQGLELLAYFRNRAPLDDSGMPKDRFSAEMPDATLATLKIQPSEPRDSAVYFCASGAGQGIYNEQFFGPGTRLTVL.

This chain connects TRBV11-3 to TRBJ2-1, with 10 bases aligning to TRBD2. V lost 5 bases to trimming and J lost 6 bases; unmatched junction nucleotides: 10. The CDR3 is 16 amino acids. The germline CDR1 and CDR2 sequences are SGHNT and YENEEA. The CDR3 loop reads CASSNTGLAEPNEQFF. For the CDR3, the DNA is TGTGCCAGCAGCAACACCGGACTAGCGGAGCCCAATGAGCAGTTCTTC.

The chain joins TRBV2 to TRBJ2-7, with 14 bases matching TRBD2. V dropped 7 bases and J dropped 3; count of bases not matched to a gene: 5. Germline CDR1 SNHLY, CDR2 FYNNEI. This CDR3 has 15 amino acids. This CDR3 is CASIEGLAGVYEQYF. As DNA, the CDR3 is TGTGCCAGCATTGAGGGACTAGCGGGAGTCTACGAGCAGTACTTC. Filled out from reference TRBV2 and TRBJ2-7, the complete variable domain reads EPEVTQTPSHQVTQMGQEVILRCVPISNHLYFYWYRQILGQKVEFLVSFYNNEISEKSEIFDDQFSVERPDGSNFTLKIRSTKLEDSAMYFCASIEGLAGVYEQYFGPGTRLTVT.

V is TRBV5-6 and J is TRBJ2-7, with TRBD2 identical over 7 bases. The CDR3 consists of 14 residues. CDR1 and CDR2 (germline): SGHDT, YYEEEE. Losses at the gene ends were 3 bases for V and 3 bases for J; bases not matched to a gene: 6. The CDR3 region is CASSWGGRGYEQYF. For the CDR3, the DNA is TGTGCCAGCAGCTGGGGCGGGAGAGGCTACGAGCAGTACTTC.

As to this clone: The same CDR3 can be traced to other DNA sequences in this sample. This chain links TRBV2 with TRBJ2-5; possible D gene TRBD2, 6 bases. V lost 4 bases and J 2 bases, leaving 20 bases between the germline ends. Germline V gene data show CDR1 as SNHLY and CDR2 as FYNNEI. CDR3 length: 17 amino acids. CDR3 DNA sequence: TGTGCCAGCAGTGCCCCCCTACTACGGGGGACGCAAGAGACCCAGTACTTC. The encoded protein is CASSAPLLRGTQETQYF.

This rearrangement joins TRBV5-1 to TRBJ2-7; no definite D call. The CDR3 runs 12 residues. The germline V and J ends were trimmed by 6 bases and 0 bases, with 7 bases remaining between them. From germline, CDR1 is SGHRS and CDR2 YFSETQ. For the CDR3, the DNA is TGCGCCAGCATTGGCAGCTCCTACGAGCAGTACTTC. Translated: CASIGSSYEQYF.

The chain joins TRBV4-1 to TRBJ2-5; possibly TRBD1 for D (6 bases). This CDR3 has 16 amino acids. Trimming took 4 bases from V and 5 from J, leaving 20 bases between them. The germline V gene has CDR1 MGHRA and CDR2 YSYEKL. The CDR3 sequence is CASSRLRSATGETQYF. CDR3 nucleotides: TGCGCCAGCAGCCGTCTAAGATCGGCAACAGGGGAGACCCAGTACTTC.

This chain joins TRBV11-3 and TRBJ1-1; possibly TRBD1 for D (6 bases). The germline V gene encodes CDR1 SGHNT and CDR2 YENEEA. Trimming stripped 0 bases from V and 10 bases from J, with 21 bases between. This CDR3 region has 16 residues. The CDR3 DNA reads TGTGCCAGCAGCTTAGATCCGGGGACATCTTCATTAGGAGCTTTCTTT. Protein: CASSLDPGTSSLGAFF.

CDR3 in DNA: TGTGCCAGCTCCACTAAACCCCGCGGGACTGAAGCTTTCTTT. This gives the protein CASSTKPRGTEAFF. The J gene is TRBJ1-1, the V gene TRBV2, with unresolved D. Per the germline V gene, CDR1 is SNHLY and CDR2 is FYNNEI. This CDR3 spans 14 amino acids. Trimming pared 8 bases from V and 5 bases from J, leaving 18 bases between.

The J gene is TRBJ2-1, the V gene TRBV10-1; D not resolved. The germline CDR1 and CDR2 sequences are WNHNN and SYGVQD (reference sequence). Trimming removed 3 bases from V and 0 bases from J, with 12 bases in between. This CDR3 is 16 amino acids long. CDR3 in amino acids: CASSELTSLSYNEQFF. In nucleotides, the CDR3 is TGCGCCAGCAGTGAACTGACTTCGCTCTCCTACAATGAGCAGTTCTTC.

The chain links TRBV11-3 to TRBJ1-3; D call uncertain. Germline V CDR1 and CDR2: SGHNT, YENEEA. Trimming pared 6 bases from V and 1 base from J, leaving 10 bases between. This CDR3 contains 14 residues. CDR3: CASSRVQSGNTIYF. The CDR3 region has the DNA TGTGCCAGCAGTCGGGTCCAATCTGGAAACACCATATATTTT.

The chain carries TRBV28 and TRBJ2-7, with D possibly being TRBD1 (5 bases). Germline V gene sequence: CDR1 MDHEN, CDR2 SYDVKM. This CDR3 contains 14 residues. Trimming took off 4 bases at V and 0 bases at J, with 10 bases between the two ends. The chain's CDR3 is CASSSDSSSYEQYF. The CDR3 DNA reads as TGTGCCAGCAGTTCCGACAGTAGCTCCTACGAGCAGTACTTC.